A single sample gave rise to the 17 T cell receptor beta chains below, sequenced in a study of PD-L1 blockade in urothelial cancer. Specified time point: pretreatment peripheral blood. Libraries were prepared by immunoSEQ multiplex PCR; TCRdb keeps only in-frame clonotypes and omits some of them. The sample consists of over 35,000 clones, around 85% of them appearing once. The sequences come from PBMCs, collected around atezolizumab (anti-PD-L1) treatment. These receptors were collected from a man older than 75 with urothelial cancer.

In DNA, the CDR3 is TGCGCCAGCAGCGCCACAGGGGACTCCTCTGGAAACACCATATATTTT. Its protein product is CASSATGDSSGNTIYF. The chain joins TRBV5-1 to TRBJ1-3, with TRBD1 matching over 7 bases. The length of the CDR3 is 16 residues. Trimming took 4 bases from V and 0 from J; bases not matched to a gene: 7. The germline V gene encodes CDR1 SGHRS and CDR2 YFSETQ.

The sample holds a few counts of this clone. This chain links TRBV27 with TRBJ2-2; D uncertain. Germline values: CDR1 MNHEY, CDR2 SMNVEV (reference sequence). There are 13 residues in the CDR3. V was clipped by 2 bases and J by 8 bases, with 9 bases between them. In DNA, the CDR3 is TGTGCCAGCAGTTTAATACTTCAAGGGGAGCTGTTTTTT. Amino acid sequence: CASSLILQGELFF.

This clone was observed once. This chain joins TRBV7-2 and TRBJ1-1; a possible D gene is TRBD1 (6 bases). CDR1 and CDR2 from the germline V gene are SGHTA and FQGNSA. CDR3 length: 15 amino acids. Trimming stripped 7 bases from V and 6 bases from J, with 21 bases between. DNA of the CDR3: TGTGCCAGCACGCAAGGGGGACGCCAAGGGCCTGAAGCTTTCTTT. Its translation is CASTQGGRQGPEAFF.

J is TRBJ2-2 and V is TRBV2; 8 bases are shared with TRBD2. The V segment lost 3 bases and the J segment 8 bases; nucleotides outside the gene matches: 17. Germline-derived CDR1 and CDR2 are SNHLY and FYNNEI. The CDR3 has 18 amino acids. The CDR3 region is CASSDAFFGGRSQGELFF. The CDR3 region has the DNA TGTGCCAGCAGTGACGCTTTTTTTGGCGGGAGGTCCCAGGGGGAGCTGTTTTTT.

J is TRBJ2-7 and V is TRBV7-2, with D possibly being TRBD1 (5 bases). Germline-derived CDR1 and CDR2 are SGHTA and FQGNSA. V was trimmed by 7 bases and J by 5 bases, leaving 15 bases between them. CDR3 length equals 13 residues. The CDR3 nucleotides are TGTGCCAGCACCATACTCCAGGGAAACGAGCAGTACTTC. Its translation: CASTILQGNEQYF.

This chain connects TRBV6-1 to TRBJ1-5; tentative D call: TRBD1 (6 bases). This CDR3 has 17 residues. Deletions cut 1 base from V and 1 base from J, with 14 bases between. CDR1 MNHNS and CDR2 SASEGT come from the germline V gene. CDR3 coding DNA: TGTGCCAGCAGTGAAGGGACAGCGGTAAAAAGCAATCAGCCCCAGCATTTT. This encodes CASSEGTAVKSNQPQHF.

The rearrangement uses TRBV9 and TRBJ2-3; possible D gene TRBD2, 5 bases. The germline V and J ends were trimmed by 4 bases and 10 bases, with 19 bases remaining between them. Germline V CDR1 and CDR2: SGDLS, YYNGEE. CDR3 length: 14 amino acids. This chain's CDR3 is CASSLMFTSHAQYF. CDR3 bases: TGTGCCAGCAGCCTAATGTTTACTAGTCATGCGCAGTATTTT.

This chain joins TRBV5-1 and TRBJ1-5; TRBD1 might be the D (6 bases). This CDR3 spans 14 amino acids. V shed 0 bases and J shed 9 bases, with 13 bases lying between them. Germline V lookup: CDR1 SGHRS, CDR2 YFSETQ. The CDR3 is CASSLEQGNGPQHF. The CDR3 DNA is TGCGCCAGCAGCTTGGAACAGGGCAACGGGCCCCAGCATTTT.

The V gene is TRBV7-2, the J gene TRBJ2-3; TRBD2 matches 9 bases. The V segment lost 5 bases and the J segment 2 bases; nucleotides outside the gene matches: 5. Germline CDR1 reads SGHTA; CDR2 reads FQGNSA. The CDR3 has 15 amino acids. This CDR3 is CASSRSGSITDTQYF. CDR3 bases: TGTGCCAGCAGCCGTAGCGGGAGTATCACAGATACGCAGTATTTT.

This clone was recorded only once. The DNA for the CDR3 is TGTGCCAGCAGCTTGGACAGGGTACCCGAGCAGTACTTC. Translated: CASSLDRVPEQYF. V and J are TRBV5-4 and TRBJ2-7; a possible D gene is TRBD1 (6 bases). Trimming cost V 0 bases and J 6 bases, with 10 bases left between them. The length of the CDR3 is 13 residues. Germline CDR1 and CDR2: SGHNT and YYREEE (reference sequence).

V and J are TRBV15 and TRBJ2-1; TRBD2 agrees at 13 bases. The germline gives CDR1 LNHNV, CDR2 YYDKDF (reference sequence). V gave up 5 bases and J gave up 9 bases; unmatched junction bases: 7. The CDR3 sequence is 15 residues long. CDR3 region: CATSPGTSGIREQFF. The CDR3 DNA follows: TGTGCCACCAGCCCCGGGACTAGCGGGATACGTGAGCAGTTCTTC.

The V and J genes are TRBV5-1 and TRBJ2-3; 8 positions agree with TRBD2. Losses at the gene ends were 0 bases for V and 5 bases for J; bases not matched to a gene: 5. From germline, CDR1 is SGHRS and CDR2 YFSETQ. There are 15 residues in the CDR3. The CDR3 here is CASSLVGAGGDTQYF. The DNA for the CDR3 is TGCGCCAGCAGCTTGGTTGGGGCGGGGGGAGATACGCAGTATTTT.

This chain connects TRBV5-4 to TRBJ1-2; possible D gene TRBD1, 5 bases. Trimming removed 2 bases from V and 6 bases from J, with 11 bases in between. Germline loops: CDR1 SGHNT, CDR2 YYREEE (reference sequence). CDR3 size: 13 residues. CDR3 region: CASSFPGGDGYTF. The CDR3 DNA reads TGTGCCAGCAGCTTTCCGGGGGGGGATGGCTACACCTTC. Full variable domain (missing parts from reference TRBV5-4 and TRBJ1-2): ETGVTQSPTHLIKTRGQQVTLRCSSQSGHNTVSWYQQALGQGPQFIFQYYREEENGRGNFPPRFSGLQFPNYSSELNVNALELDDSALYLCASSFPGGDGYTFGSGTRLTVV.

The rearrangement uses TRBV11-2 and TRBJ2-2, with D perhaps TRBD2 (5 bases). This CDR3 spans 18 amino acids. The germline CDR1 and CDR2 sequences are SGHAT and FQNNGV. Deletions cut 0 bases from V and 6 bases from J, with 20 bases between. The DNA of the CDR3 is TGTGCCAGCAGCTTAGAAGGTGGGCCCCGAACGAGGGCCGGGGAGCTGTTTTTT. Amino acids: CASSLEGGPRTRAGELFF.

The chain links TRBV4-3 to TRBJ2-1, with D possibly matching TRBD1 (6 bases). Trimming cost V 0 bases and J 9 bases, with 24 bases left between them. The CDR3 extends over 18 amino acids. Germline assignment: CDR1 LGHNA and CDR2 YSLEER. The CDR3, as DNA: TGCGCCAGCAGCCAAGATCCCCCCTACACAGGGCGCGCCCCTGAGCAGTTCTTC. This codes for CASSQDPPYTGRAPEQFF.

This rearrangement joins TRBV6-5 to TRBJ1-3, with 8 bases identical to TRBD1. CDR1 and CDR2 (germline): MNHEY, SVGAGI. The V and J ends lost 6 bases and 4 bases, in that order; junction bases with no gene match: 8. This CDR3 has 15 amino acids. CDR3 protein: CASSSFRTGGNTIYF. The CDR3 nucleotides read TGTGCCAGCAGCTCCTTTCGGACAGGGGGAAACACCATATATTTT.

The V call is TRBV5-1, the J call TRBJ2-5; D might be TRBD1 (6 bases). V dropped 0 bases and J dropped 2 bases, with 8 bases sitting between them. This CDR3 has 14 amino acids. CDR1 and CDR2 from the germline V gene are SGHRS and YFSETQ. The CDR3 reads CASSLGDRQETQYF. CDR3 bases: TGCGCCAGCAGCTTGGGAGACAGGCAAGAGACCCAGTACTTC.